This is a list of T cell receptor beta chains from one sample in a study of beta chain features in type 1 diabetes. The data were produced by immunoSEQ multiplex PCR, yet TCRdb's version contains in-frame clones alone and is incomplete. This sample has around 690,000 clones, with about an eighth found just once. Source material: naive CD4+ T cells from blood. The origin of the receptors is a man in his thirties or forties with type 1 diabetes. The CDR3 runs from the conserved cysteine through the conserved F or W. Each record gives: J gene, V gene, D gene, clone size, CDR3 protein, CDR3 DNA. D genes are given only for firm matches. Rows may omit the clone size; those that give it use once, few, many or a size class.

j_call: TRBJ2-3; v_call: TRBV7-2; d_call: -; clone_size: once; cdr3_aa: CASSFRQRTDTQYF; cdr3_nt: TGTGCCAGCAGCTTTCGACAGCGCACAGATACGCAGTATTTT
j_call: TRBJ2-1; v_call: TRBV9; d_call: -; clone_size: -; cdr3_aa: CASSVAWGYNEQFF; cdr3_nt: TGTGCCAGCAGCGTAGCTTGGGGATACAATGAGCAGTTCTTC
j_call: TRBJ2-1; v_call: TRBV2; d_call: -; clone_size: -; cdr3_aa: CASNTKTYNEQFF; cdr3_nt: TGTGCCAGCAATACCAAGACCTACAATGAGCAGTTCTTC
j_call: TRBJ1-3; v_call: TRBV7-9; d_call: -; clone_size: -; cdr3_aa: CASSLIAGNTIYF; cdr3_nt: TGTGCCAGCAGCTTGATCGCTGGAAACACCATATATTTT
j_call: TRBJ1-4; v_call: TRBV4-3; d_call: -; clone_size: -; cdr3_aa: CASSQDRHLNEKLFF; cdr3_nt: TGCGCCAGCAGCCAAGATCGTCACCTTAATGAAAAACTGTTTTTT
j_call: TRBJ2-2; v_call: TRBV4-3; d_call: TRBD2; clone_size: few; cdr3_aa: CASSGLAGGAPNTGELFF; cdr3_nt: TGCGCCAGCAGCGGGTTAGCGGGGGGCGCCCCGAACACCGGGGAGCTGTTTTTT
j_call: TRBJ2-3; v_call: TRBV4-3; d_call: TRBD2; clone_size: few; cdr3_aa: CASSQDGLAGGLGSTDTQYF; cdr3_nt: TGCGCCAGCAGCCAAGATGGCCTAGCGGGGGGGCTCGGGTCCACAGATACGCAGTATTTT
j_call: TRBJ1-4; v_call: TRBV4-2; d_call: TRBD1; clone_size: few; cdr3_aa: CASSQVQGRANEKLFF; cdr3_nt: TGTGCCAGCAGCCAAGTACAGGGGCGGGCTAATGAAAAACTGTTTTTT
j_call: TRBJ2-1; v_call: TRBV2; d_call: -; clone_size: -; cdr3_aa: CASSGILINEQFF; cdr3_nt: TGTGCCAGCAGCGGGATTCTCATCAATGAGCAGTTCTTC
j_call: TRBJ2-2; v_call: TRBV27; d_call: -; clone_size: -; cdr3_aa: CASSLSTNTGELFF; cdr3_nt: TGTGCCAGCAGTTTATCTACGAACACCGGGGAGCTGTTTTTT
j_call: TRBJ2-7; v_call: TRBV30; d_call: TRBD1; clone_size: few; cdr3_aa: CAWGDSRTGSNEQYF; cdr3_nt: TGTGCCTGGGGAGACTCGAGGACAGGGTCCAACGAGCAGTACTTC
j_call: TRBJ2-3; v_call: TRBV11-2; d_call: -; clone_size: few; cdr3_aa: CASSLTRTDTQYF; cdr3_nt: TGTGCCAGCAGCTTGACACGCACAGATACGCAGTATTTT
j_call: TRBJ2-7; v_call: TRBV11-2; d_call: -; clone_size: -; cdr3_aa: CASSFWHEQYF; cdr3_nt: TGTGCCAGCAGCTTTTGGCACGAGCAGTACTTC
j_call: TRBJ1-1; v_call: TRBV25-1; d_call: -; clone_size: -; cdr3_aa: CASSEWGREGTEAFF; cdr3_nt: TGTGCCAGCAGTGAATGGGGCAGGGAGGGGACTGAAGCTTTCTTT
j_call: TRBJ2-2; v_call: TRBV28; d_call: -; clone_size: few; cdr3_aa: CASSLSRSRLFF; cdr3_nt: TGTGCCAGCAGTTTATCACGCTCACGGCTGTTTTTT
j_call: TRBJ2-4; v_call: TRBV11-3; d_call: -; clone_size: -; cdr3_aa: CASSGQPARNIQYF; cdr3_nt: TGTGCCAGCAGCGGACAGCCAGCAAGAAACATTCAGTACTTC
j_call: TRBJ1-4; v_call: TRBV4-1; d_call: -; clone_size: -; cdr3_aa: CASSQGTTFNEKLFF; cdr3_nt: TGCGCCAGCAGCCAAGGAACAACATTTAATGAAAAACTGTTTTTT
j_call: TRBJ2-3; v_call: TRBV18; d_call: TRBD1; clone_size: -; cdr3_aa: CASSPPGQGGTDTQYF; cdr3_nt: TGTGCCAGCTCACCGCCGGGACAGGGGGGCACAGATACGCAGTATTTT
j_call: TRBJ1-1; v_call: TRBV27; d_call: -; clone_size: few; cdr3_aa: CASSFTGNTEAFF; cdr3_nt: TGTGCCAGCAGTTTTACAGGGAACACTGAAGCTTTCTTT
j_call: TRBJ1-5; v_call: TRBV15; d_call: -; clone_size: -; cdr3_aa: CATSSRDLSNQPQHF; cdr3_nt: TGTGCCACCAGCTCCCGGGACCTTAGCAATCAGCCCCAGCATTTT
j_call: TRBJ1-2; v_call: TRBV30; d_call: -; clone_size: -; cdr3_aa: CAWSWRATYGYTF; cdr3_nt: TGTGCCTGGAGCTGGCGAGCGACTTATGGCTACACCTTC
j_call: TRBJ2-5; v_call: TRBV29-1; d_call: TRBD2; clone_size: -; cdr3_aa: CSVTKRGGETQYF; cdr3_nt: TGCAGCGTTACGAAGCGGGGGGGAGAGACCCAGTACTTC